This note documents a single TCR beta chain sequence. V gave up 7 bases and J gave up 5 bases; unmatched junction bases: 5. The CDR3 length is 14 residues. Germline V gene lookup returns CDR1 LNHDA and CDR2 SQIVND (reference sequence). The record originates from a study of T cell changes during pregnancy in multiple sclerosis. The method was immunoSEQ multiplex PCR; TCRdb's version includes in-frame clones alone and lacks a portion of them. The sample records approximately 46,000 clones, almost 90% being singletons. The source was peripheral blood, collected after pregnancy. The sequence was obtained from a female donor in good health, enrolled as a control in a pregnancy study. The rearrangement links TRBV19 to TRBJ2-2, with TRBD2 identical over 9 bases. The CDR3 DNA reads as TGTGCCAGTACCGCACTAGCGGGTACCGGGGAGCTGTTTTTT. It yields the protein CASTALAGTGELFF.